These 30 T cell receptor beta chains came from one sample sequenced in a study of blood T cell repertoires in COVID-19. Clones were sequenced by immunoSEQ multiplex PCR, and TCRdb holds only the in-frame ones, with some missing. The table shows some 130,000 clones, with roughly nine tenths occurring only once. The specimen was peripheral blood. These receptors were collected from a man aged 50 or older with active COVID-19.

The gene calls are TRBV21-1 and TRBJ2-4; the table names TRBD1, a call not compared with the DNA. TRBV21-1 corresponds to a pseudogene. There are 16 residues in the CDR3. Here the CDR3 reads CASSENRQELKNIQYF. In nucleotides, the CDR3 is TGTGCCAGCAGCGAAAACAGACAGGAGTTAAAAAACATTCAGTACTTC.

This sequence joins TRBV6-5 and TRBJ1-5; D ambiguous. The CDR3 consists of 15 residues. CDR1 and CDR2 from the germline V gene are MNHEY and SVGAGI. Trimming cost V 0 bases and J 4 bases, with 10 bases left between them. Here the CDR3 DNA reads TGTGCCAGCAGTTACTCGAACAGACCTAATCAGCCCCAGCATTTT. Amino acids: CASSYSNRPNQPQHF.

CDR3 in DNA: TGTGCCAGCAGCTCGGGACAGGGCGGCCACGAGCAGTACTTC. Encoded protein: CASSSGQGGHEQYF. The chain is built from TRBV7-9 and TRBJ2-7, with TRBD1 matching 9 bases. This CDR3 region has 14 residues. V dropped 4 bases and J dropped 5; count of bases not matched to a gene: 6. CDR1 is SEHNR, CDR2 FQNEAQ, per germline (reference sequence).

The rearrangement joins TRBV30 to TRBJ2-4; a possible D gene is TRBD1 (6 bases). V lost 3 bases and J 6 bases, leaving 15 bases between the germline ends. CDR3 length equals 14 residues. Germline V gene lookup returns CDR1 GTSNPN and CDR2 SVGIG (reference sequence). This CDR3 is CAWRLGGKGNIQYF. CDR3 DNA: TGTGCCTGGAGGCTAGGGGGTAAGGGAAACATTCAGTACTTC.

The chain employs TRBV19 and TRBJ2-7, with D tentatively TRBD2 (5 bases). This CDR3 is built from 14 residues. Germline-derived CDR1 and CDR2 are LNHDA and SQIVND (reference sequence). The V end was cut by 10 bases, the J end by 1 base, with 17 bases between. For the CDR3, the DNA is TGTGCCATCTATTCGGGAAGGGCTTCCTACGAGCAGTACTTC. Protein: CAIYSGRASYEQYF.

This rearrangement joins TRBV5-4 to TRBJ2-3; 8 nucleotides line up with TRBD2. The CDR3 extends over 15 amino acids. CDR1 is SGHNT, CDR2 YYREEE, per germline (reference sequence). Trimming at V came to 5 bases and at J to 0 bases, leaving 5 bases not matched to a gene. CDR3 sequence reads: CASRSRGGSTDTQYF. CDR3 DNA sequence: TGTGCCAGCAGGTCCCGGGGGGGAAGCACAGATACGCAGTATTTT. Based on the CDR3 plus reference TRBV5-4 and TRBJ2-3, the full variable domain is ETGVTQSPTHLIKTRGQQVTLRCSSQSGHNTVSWYQQALGQGPQFIFQYYREEENGRGNFPPRFSGLQFPNYSSELNVNALELDDSALYLCASRSRGGSTDTQYFGPGTRLTVL.

CDR3: CASSIGQGFRQPQHF. CDR3 nucleotide sequence: TGTGCCAGTAGTATAGGACAGGGCTTCAGGCAGCCCCAGCATTTT. This chain connects TRBV19 to TRBJ1-5; 7 bases agree with TRBD1. After removal of 1 base from V and 7 bases from J, the junction contained 7 bases not matched to a gene. CDR3 length: 15 amino acids. The germline V gene has CDR1 LNHDA and CDR2 SQIVND (reference sequence).

In its sample, this clone was seen once. The chain joins TRBV10-2 to TRBJ2-3; D remains unclear. Trimming cost V 3 bases and J 2 bases, with 12 bases left between them. The CDR3 is 15 residues long. Germline loops: CDR1 WSHSY, CDR2 SAAADI. The CDR3 bases are TGCGCCAGCAGTGAATCTACAGTATCCACAGATACGCAGTATTTT. Translation: CASSESTVSTDTQYF.

The chain employs TRBV7-9 and TRBJ2-3, with 11 bases fitting TRBD2. Germline CDR1 is SEHNR and CDR2 is FQNEAQ (reference sequence). The trim removed 7 bases at V and 1 base at J, leaving 7 bases unmatched. CDR3 length equals 16 residues. CDR3 residues: CASTPPGLAGTDTQYF. The CDR3 DNA reads TGTGCCAGCACCCCTCCGGGACTAGCGGGCACAGATACGCAGTATTTT.

The chain links TRBV10-2 to TRBJ2-1, with D perhaps matching TRBD1 (6 bases). The CDR3 runs 15 residues. The germline CDR1 and CDR2 sequences are WSHSY and SAAADI. V lost 6 bases and J 1 base, leaving 13 bases between the germline ends. The CDR3 loop reads CASSPGQPSYNEQFF. Written as DNA, the CDR3 is TGCGCCAGCAGCCCCGGACAGCCTTCCTACAATGAGCAGTTCTTC.

This chain joins TRBV7-9 and TRBJ2-2, with a weak D call TRBD2 (6 bases). V lost 5 bases, J lost 7 bases, and 17 bases lay in between. The CDR3 spans 15 residues. Germline CDR1 is SEHNR and CDR2 is FQNEAQ (reference sequence). The DNA for the CDR3 is TGTGCCAGCAGCCTGGGGGGAGAACAATTCGGGGAGCTGTTTTTT. It encodes CASSLGGEQFGELFF.

The V gene is TRBV6-1, the J gene TRBJ2-4; no reliable D call. Trimming cost V 4 bases and J 0 bases, with 13 bases left between them. This CDR3 is built from 16 residues. CDR1 and CDR2 from the germline V gene are MNHNS and SASEGT. In nucleotides, the CDR3 is TGTGCCAGCAGTGGAGACTTACTCCTAGCCAAAAACATTCAGTACTTC. Residues: CASSGDLLLAKNIQYF.

The chain links TRBV11-2 to TRBJ2-5; D may be TRBD1 (6 bases). The germline CDR1 and CDR2 sequences are SGHAT and FQNNGV. The length of the CDR3 is 15 residues. The V gene lost 6 bases and the J gene lost 2 bases, with 16 bases spanning the gap. CDR3 in amino acids: CASRTVRGSQETQYF. The CDR3 nucleotides read TGTGCCAGCAGGACTGTGAGGGGGTCTCAAGAGACCCAGTACTTC.

The chain employs TRBV9 and TRBJ1-6; possibly TRBD1 for D (5 bases). The germline gives CDR1 SGDLS, CDR2 YYNGEE. This CDR3 has 15 amino acids. Trimming removed 3 bases at V and 2 bases at J, with 9 bases between. CDR3 in amino acids: CASSAGGAYNSPLHF. CDR3 nucleotides: TGTGCCAGCAGCGCCGGGGGAGCCTATAATTCACCCCTCCACTTT. Filled out from reference TRBV9 and TRBJ1-6, the complete variable domain reads DSGVTQTPKHLITATGQRVTLRCSPRSGDLSVYWYQQSLDQGLQFLIQYYNGEERAKGNILERFSAQQFPDLHSELNLSSLELGDSALYFCASSAGGAYNSPLHFGNGTRLTVT.

This clone was counted once. This chain joins TRBV12-5 and TRBJ2-7, with D possibly being TRBD2 (5 bases). Germline-derived CDR1 and CDR2 are LGHNT and FRNRAP. V gave up 8 bases and J gave up 2 bases, with 16 bases separating them. The CDR3 runs to 14 residues. In DNA, the CDR3 is TGTGCTAGTCCGTTGGACGGGAACACCTACGAGCAGTACGTC. Residues: CASPLDGNTYEQYV.

The chain employs TRBV7-9 and TRBJ2-3, with 9 bases fitting TRBD2. The CDR3 has 15 amino acids. In germline, CDR1 is SEHNR, CDR2 FQNEAQ (reference sequence). V gave up 4 bases and J gave up 5 bases; unmatched junction bases: 7. The CDR3 loop is CASSWVTSGGDTQYF. CDR3 in DNA: TGTGCCAGCAGCTGGGTGACTAGCGGAGGAGATACGCAGTATTTT.

V is TRBV2 and J is TRBJ1-2, with TRBD1 matching over 7 bases. The CDR3 is 15 residues long. Germline assignment: CDR1 SNHLY and CDR2 FYNNEI. The trim removed 5 bases at V and 8 bases at J, leaving 14 bases unmatched. The CDR3 sequence is CASSRGQKTQKGYTF. The CDR3 nucleotides read TGTGCCAGCAGTAGGGGACAGAAGACCCAGAAGGGCTACACCTTC.

The chain uses TRBV4-1 and TRBJ1-2, with TRBD1 matching 9 bases. The germline CDR1 and CDR2 sequences are MGHRA and YSYEKL. The CDR3 runs 15 residues. V was clipped by 1 base and J by 6 bases; unmatched bases: 6. CDR3 protein: CASSQVSRTGDGYTF. CDR3 in DNA: TGCGCCAGCAGCCAAGTCTCCCGGACAGGGGATGGCTACACCTTC.

The chain recombines TRBV15 with TRBJ2-2; D gene uncertain. Trimming took 1 base from V and 3 from J, leaving 12 bases between them. Germline V gene lookup returns CDR1 LNHNV and CDR2 YYDKDF (reference sequence). CDR3 size: 16 residues. The DNA of the CDR3 is TGTGCCACCAGCAGAGCTCCCATTCGGGACACCGGGGAGCTGTTTTTT. Translation gives CATSRAPIRDTGELFF.

This clone was seen once. The chain employs TRBV19 and TRBJ2-7; 12 bases line up with TRBD1. This CDR3 region has 15 residues. CDR1 and CDR2 (germline): LNHDA, SQIVND (reference sequence). Trimming cost V 5 bases and J 4 bases; bases outside gene matches: 6. CDR3 nucleotides: TGTGCCAGTAGTTTGGGGACAGGGGGCTTGTACGAGCAGTACTTC. The encoded protein is CASSLGTGGLYEQYF. The full variable domain, rest sourced from reference TRBV19 and TRBJ2-7, is DGGITQSPKYLFRKEGQNVTLSCEQNLNHDAMYWYRQDPGQGLRLIYYSQIVNDFQKGDIAEGYSVSREKKESFPLTVTSAQKNPTAFYLCASSLGTGGLYEQYFGPGTRLTVT.

The sample holds one count of this clone. The V call is TRBV11-2, the J call TRBJ1-1; D may be TRBD1 (6 bases). This CDR3 spans 14 amino acids. Germline-derived CDR1 and CDR2 are SGHAT and FQNNGV. Trimming took 1 base from V and 11 from J, leaving 17 bases between them. The CDR3 is CASSLGGHSYWAFF. In nucleotides, the CDR3 is TGTGCCAGCAGCTTAGGGGGACATAGCTATTGGGCTTTCTTT.

This chain links TRBV6-6 with TRBJ1-1; TRBD1 matches 7 bases. V lost 5 bases and J lost 0; bases outside the gene matches: 9. The CDR3 consists of 16 residues. Germline CDR1 reads MNHNY; CDR2 reads SVGAGI (reference sequence). CDR3 sequence reads: CASSLRTGRLNTEAFF. CDR3 DNA sequence: TGTGCCAGCAGTCTCCGGACAGGCCGCCTGAACACTGAAGCTTTCTTT.

The chain combines TRBV7-9 with TRBJ2-2, with a tentative D call TRBD2 (5 bases). The CDR3 consists of 15 residues. The ends were cut back, 11 bases at V and 5 bases at J, with 21 bases in the middle. Germline V CDR1 and CDR2: SEHNR, FQNEAQ (reference sequence). DNA of the CDR3: TGTGCCGGCCACGAGGCGTCCAGAGGGACCGGGGAGCTGTTTTTT. Its protein is CAGHEASRGTGELFF.

J is TRBJ1-2 and V is TRBV5-5; D unclear. Germline loops: CDR1 SGHKS, CDR2 YYEKEE (reference sequence). Trimming removed 2 bases from V and 7 bases from J, with 12 bases in between. This CDR3 has 13 amino acids. Here the CDR3 DNA reads TGTGCCAGCAGCTTTCTGGGAAGCGGTGGCTACACCTTC. This codes for CASSFLGSGGYTF. The full variable domain, completed using reference TRBV5-5 and TRBJ1-2, is DAGVTQSPTHLIKTRGQQVTLRCSPISGHKSVSWYQQVLGQGPQFIFQYYEKEERGRGNFPDRFSARQFPNYSSELNVNALLLGDSALYLCASSFLGSGGYTFGSGTRLTVV.

The chain joins TRBV5-1 to TRBJ2-1; the match to TRBD2 covers 8 bases. This CDR3 is 16 amino acids long. The germline gives CDR1 SGHRS, CDR2 YFSETQ. Trimming removed 0 bases from V and 5 bases from J; junction bases left unmatched: 7. In DNA form, the CDR3 reads TGCGCCAGCAGCTTGGACGTCGCGGGAGGACACAATGAGCAGTTCTTC. It is translated as CASSLDVAGGHNEQFF.

The gene calls are TRBV19 and TRBJ1-4, with a tentative D call TRBD1 (5 bases). V lost 4 bases and J lost 7, with 13 bases in between. The CDR3 extends over 14 amino acids. From germline, CDR1 is LNHDA and CDR2 SQIVND (reference sequence). DNA for the CDR3: TGTGCCAGTAGTACCCCAGGGAGGAGTGAAAAACTGTTTTTT. Its translation is CASSTPGRSEKLFF.

CDR3 amino acids: CATSRGQVPGNEQFF. The CDR3 DNA reads as TGTGCCACCAGCAGAGGACAGGTTCCTGGCAATGAGCAGTTCTTC. J is TRBJ2-1 and V is TRBV15; D might be TRBD1 (6 bases). CDR3 length: 15 residues. Germline V CDR1 and CDR2: LNHNV, YYDKDF (reference sequence). Trimming removed 1 base from V and 6 bases from J, with 13 bases in between.

The V call is TRBV14, the J call TRBJ1-1; tentative D call: TRBD1 (6 bases). V gave up 1 base and J gave up 7 bases, with 13 bases separating them. Germline CDR1 and CDR2: SGHDN and FVKESK. The CDR3 totals 14 residues. The CDR3 nucleotides read TGTGCCAGCAGCCAAGGCAGGGGAGTATATGAAGCTTTCTTT. Encoded protein: CASSQGRGVYEAFF.

The chain joins TRBV24-1 to TRBJ2-3; perhaps TRBD2 as D (6 bases). With 3 bases removed from V and 3 bases from J, the gap between germline ends came to 9 bases. The length of the CDR3 is 14 residues. CDR1 is KGHDR and CDR2 is SFDVKD in the germline V gene. DNA of the CDR3: TGTGCCACCAGTGATACAGGAGGGACAGATACGCAGTATTTT. It encodes CATSDTGGTDTQYF.

This sequence joins TRBV18 and TRBJ2-1; 7 bases match TRBD1. Trimming cost V 6 bases and J 8 bases; bases outside gene matches: 10. This CDR3 has 14 amino acids. From germline, CDR1 is KGHSH and CDR2 LQKENI. In nucleotides, the CDR3 is TGTGCCAGCTCCCCGGGACAGACCCTCCATGAGCAGTTCTTC. Translated, it gives CASSPGQTLHEQFF.